This T cell receptor (beta chain) is drawn from a study of blood T cell repertoires in COVID-19. Study background: There were acute and convalescent COVID-19 samples, and they came from the United States, Italy and Spain.

This clone is a singleton in its sample. Germline values: CDR1 LNHDA, CDR2 SQIVND (reference sequence). Trimming at V came to 3 bases and at J to 1 base, leaving 7 bases not matched to a gene. The CDR3 contains 17 residues. TCRdb keeps only in-frame clones here, not all; method: immunoSEQ multiplex PCR. The data hold 43,000 or so clones, with roughly 89% observed a single time. The sequencing input was peripheral blood. The chain recombines TRBV19 with TRBJ2-2, with TRBD2 matching over 8 bases. This clonotype was sampled from a man aged 55 to 69 with active COVID-19. CDR3 nucleotides: TGTGCCAGTAGTATTCCCTGGGCGGGGGGGAACACCGGGGAGCTGTTTTTT. This encodes CASSIPWAGGNTGELFF.